These 30 T cell receptor beta chains were sequenced from one sample in a study of control samples from healthy donors and cancer patients. TCRdb keeps only in-frame clones here, not all; method: immunoSEQ multiplex PCR. This sample has some 94,000 clones; about 89% occur once, and the top ten carry less than 10%. The sample consisted of PBMCs. These receptors originate from a woman aged 45-65 years with colorectal cancer.

This clone was recorded only once. This chain uses TRBV5-6 with TRBJ1-2, with D hard to call. The germline V and J ends were trimmed by 4 bases and 2 bases, with 9 bases remaining between them. The CDR3 totals 13 residues. Germline CDR1 is SGHDT and CDR2 is YYEEEE. The CDR3 sequence is CASSIQQNYGYTF. The CDR3 coding sequence is TGTGCCAGCAGCATCCAACAGAACTATGGCTACACCTTC.

J is TRBJ1-2 and V is TRBV19, with D tentatively TRBD1 (5 bases). With 1 base removed from V and 8 bases from J, the gap between germline ends came to 11 bases. Per germline, CDR1 LNHDA and CDR2 SQIVND (reference sequence). This CDR3 comprises 13 residues. The CDR3 sequence is CASSIVGVVGYTF. Written as DNA, the CDR3 is TGTGCCAGTAGTATAGTGGGGGTCGTGGGCTACACCTTC.

V usage is TRBV9 and J usage is TRBJ2-3, with 7 nucleotides matching TRBD2. Germline lookup yields CDR1 SGDLS and CDR2 YYNGEE. The CDR3 has 14 amino acids. The trim removed 4 bases at V and 2 bases at J, leaving 4 bases unmatched. CDR3 residues: CASSPRGVTDTQYF. For the CDR3, the DNA is TGTGCCAGCAGCCCCCGGGGGGTCACAGATACGCAGTATTTT. Complete variable domain (other parts from reference TRBV9 and TRBJ2-3): DSGVTQTPKHLITATGQRVTLRCSPRSGDLSVYWYQQSLDQGLQFLIQYYNGEERAKGNILERFSAQQFPDLHSELNLSSLELGDSALYFCASSPRGVTDTQYFGPGTRLTVL.

The chain combines TRBV3-1 (or the pseudogene TRBV3-2) with TRBJ1-4; no definite D call. Deletions cut 1 base from V and 0 bases from J, with 9 bases between. The CDR3 totals 16 residues. Germline V gene sequence: CDR1 LGHDT, CDR2 YNNKEL (reference sequence). CDR3 in DNA: TGTGCCAGCAGCCAAGGGGGTGGGGCAACTAATGAAAAACTGTTTTTT. Its translation: CASSQGGGATNEKLFF.

The rearrangement uses TRBV30 and TRBJ2-2; the match to TRBD2 covers 7 bases. Germline V CDR1 and CDR2: GTSNPN, SVGIG (reference sequence). The CDR3 is 16 residues long. Trimming removed 1 base from V and 3 bases from J; junction bases left unmatched: 8. The CDR3 sequence is CAWSDPSRGDTGELFF. CDR3 nucleotide sequence: TGTGCCTGGAGTGATCCGAGCCGGGGGGACACCGGGGAGCTGTTTTTT.

The CDR3 protein is CASSPTGRSGELFF. The CDR3 DNA is TGCGCCAGCAGCCCGACAGGGAGGTCCGGGGAGCTGTTTTTT. The chain couples TRBV5-1 to TRBJ2-2; the D gene is possibly TRBD1 (7 bases). The CDR3 runs 14 residues. Germline assignment: CDR1 SGHRS and CDR2 YFSETQ. The V and J ends lost 4 bases and 6 bases respectively, with 13 bases between them. Complete variable domain (other parts from reference TRBV5-1 and TRBJ2-2): KAGVTQTPRYLIKTRGQQVTLSCSPISGHRSVSWYQQTPGQGLQFLFEYFSETQRNKGNFPGRFSGRQFSNSRSEMNVSTLELGDSALYLCASSPTGRSGELFFGEGSRLTVL.

The chain links TRBV6-1 to TRBJ1-2; 10 bases match TRBD1. CDR1 and CDR2 (germline): MNHNS, SASEGT. V dropped 0 bases and J dropped 2; count of bases not matched to a gene: 0. This CDR3 contains 15 residues. The DNA for the CDR3 is TGTGCCAGCAGTGAAGCGGGACAGGGGAACTATGGCTACACCTTC. Its protein product is CASSEAGQGNYGYTF.

V usage is TRBV5-6 and J usage is TRBJ2-7; TRBD2 aligns across 7 bases. The CDR3 contains 14 residues. Trimming cost V 4 bases and J 3 bases; bases outside gene matches: 7. Germline V lookup: CDR1 SGHDT, CDR2 YYEEEE. The CDR3 loop reads CASSPLGEGYEQYV. CDR3 coding DNA: TGTGCCAGCAGCCCGCTGGGGGAGGGCTACGAGCAGTACGTC.

V gene TRBV24-1 combines with J gene TRBJ1-1; TRBD1 is a possible D gene (5 bases). This CDR3 has 13 amino acids. V gave up 7 bases and J gave up 5 bases, with 13 bases separating them. Germline values: CDR1 KGHDR, CDR2 SFDVKD. The CDR3 reads CATRTRGGTEAFF. The CDR3 coding sequence is TGTGCCACCAGGACAAGGGGTGGTACTGAAGCTTTCTTT.

V and J are TRBV5-1 and TRBJ1-2, with 9 positions matching TRBD1. The germline V gene encodes CDR1 SGHRS and CDR2 YFSETQ. Trimming cost V 1 base and J 5 bases; bases outside gene matches: 3. The CDR3 consists of 14 residues. The DNA for the CDR3 is TGCGCCAGCAGCTTGACAGGGGGCGCGTATGGCTACACCTTC. Protein sequence: CASSLTGGAYGYTF.

The CDR3, as DNA: TGTGCCAGCAGCCGACGACAGGGAAGGGAGGAGACCCAGTACTTC. This codes for CASSRRQGREETQYF. The chain recombines TRBV5-4 with TRBJ2-5, with 7 bases aligning to TRBD1. The CDR3 extends over 15 amino acids. The V and J ends lost 4 bases and 5 bases, in that order; junction bases with no gene match: 11. Per germline, CDR1 SGHNT and CDR2 YYREEE (reference sequence).

This sequence joins TRBV6-6 and TRBJ2-2; D might be TRBD1 (6 bases). Deletions cut 5 bases from V and 6 bases from J, with 7 bases between. CDR3 length equals 12 residues. CDR1 and CDR2 (germline): MNHNY, SVGAGI (reference sequence). The CDR3 sequence: CASSQGSGELFF. CDR3 nucleotides: TGTGCCAGCAGTCAGGGGTCCGGGGAGCTGTTTTTT.

This clone was seen only once. The J gene is TRBJ2-6, the V gene TRBV18; D gene unclear. Trimming removed 0 bases from V and 0 bases from J, with 0 bases in between. The CDR3 extends over 14 amino acids. Germline V gene sequence: CDR1 KGHSH, CDR2 LQKENI. The CDR3 is CASSPPSGANVLTF. CDR3 DNA: TGTGCCAGCTCACCACCCTCTGGGGCCAACGTCCTGACTTTC.

The chain links TRBV7-2 to TRBJ2-2; TRBD2 aligns across 9 bases. After removal of 5 bases from V and 0 bases from J, the junction contained 4 bases not matched to a gene. The CDR3 runs to 16 residues. Germline loops: CDR1 SGHTA, CDR2 FQGNSA. CDR3 nucleotide sequence: TGTGCCAGCAGCCTAGTAGCGGGGGCGAACACCGGGGAGCTGTTTTTT. This gives the protein CASSLVAGANTGELFF. Combining the CDR3 with reference TRBV7-2 and TRBJ2-2 gives the whole variable domain GAGVSQSPSNKVTEKGKDVELRCDPISGHTALYWYRQSLGQGLEFLIYFQGNSAPDKSGLPSDRFSAERTGGSVSTLTIQRTQQEDSAVYLCASSLVAGANTGELFFGEGSRLTVL.

CDR3 nucleotides: TGCGCCAGCAGCACGACAGGGGACACCGGGGAGCTGTTTTTT. This encodes CASSTTGDTGELFF. This chain joins TRBV5-1 and TRBJ2-2; 8 bases match TRBD1. The CDR3 is 14 residues long. Germline V CDR1 and CDR2: SGHRS, YFSETQ. The V and J ends lost 4 bases and 3 bases, in that order; junction bases with no gene match: 2.

The V call is TRBV28, the J call TRBJ1-5; no clear D. Trimming removed 5 bases at V and 3 bases at J, with 14 bases between. The CDR3 extends over 15 amino acids. Germline-derived CDR1 and CDR2 are MDHEN and SYDVKM. Written as DNA, the CDR3 is TGTGCCAGCAGTCGCCCGTCAGGCTACAATCAGCCCCAGCATTTT. Translated: CASSRPSGYNQPQHF.

Regarding this clone: This sample includes further DNA sequences coding for the same CDR3. The chain employs TRBV18 and TRBJ1-1; D is possibly TRBD1 (6 bases). CDR3 length: 13 residues. Germline assignment: CDR1 KGHSH and CDR2 LQKENI. V lost 5 bases to trimming and J lost 2 bases, with 9 bases between them. CDR3 sequence reads: CASSEQGNTEAFF. In DNA, the CDR3 is TGTGCCAGCTCAGAACAGGGTAACACTGAAGCTTTCTTT.

V and J are TRBV10-1 and TRBJ1-1; the match to TRBD1 covers 12 bases. Trimming at V came to 5 bases and at J to 11 bases, leaving 12 bases not matched to a gene. CDR1 is WNHNN and CDR2 is SYGVQD in the germline V gene (reference sequence). This CDR3 spans 15 amino acids. In DNA form, the CDR3 reads TGCGCCAGCAGTTCAGGGACAGGGGGCCGAAGGGAGGCTTTCTTT. This gives the protein CASSSGTGGRREAFF.

The chain has TRBV9 and TRBJ2-1; 10 nucleotides align to TRBD2. The V segment lost 9 bases and the J segment 8 bases; nucleotides outside the gene matches: 11. The germline V gene has CDR1 SGDLS and CDR2 YYNGEE. The CDR3 contains 14 residues. The CDR3 region has the DNA TGTGCCACCCGCCCAGCGGGGGGGCCGGATGAGCAGTTCTTC. Its protein product is CATRPAGGPDEQFF.

This clone came up a few times. The chain uses TRBV18 and TRBJ1-1, with 9 bases identical to TRBD1. With V trimmed by 6 bases and J by 9 bases, 8 bases remained unmatched. This CDR3 is 13 amino acids long. Germline loops: CDR1 KGHSH, CDR2 LQKENI. CDR3 bases: TGTGCCAGCTCCGAGTCGGGACAGGGCAAAGCTTTCTTT. Its translation: CASSESGQGKAFF.

This chain connects TRBV7-8 to TRBJ1-3; D not certain. The CDR3 is made up of 15 amino acids. The germline CDR1 and CDR2 sequences are SGHVS and FQNEAQ. V lost 2 bases and J lost 2, with 10 bases in between. The chain's CDR3 is CASSLFTGTGNTIYF. CDR3 DNA: TGTGCCAGCAGCTTATTTACTGGAACTGGAAACACCATATATTTT. Supplemented by reference TRBV7-8 and TRBJ1-3, the full variable domain reads GAGVSQSPRYKVAKRGQDVALRCDPISGHVSLFWYQQALGQGPEFLTYFQNEAQLDKSGLPSDRFFAERPEGSVSTLKIQRTQQEDSAVYLCASSLFTGTGNTIYFGEGSWLTVV.

The CDR3 loop reads CASSPRTPGGAGANVLTF. Written as DNA, the CDR3 is TGTGCCAGCAGCCCGAGGACTCCCGGGGGAGCTGGGGCCAACGTCCTGACTTTC. The rearrangement joins TRBV9 to TRBJ2-6; weak D call: TRBD2 (6 bases). Per the germline V gene, CDR1 is SGDLS and CDR2 is YYNGEE. V lost 4 bases, J lost 2 bases, and 19 bases lay in between. The CDR3 has 18 amino acids.

The chain joins TRBV25-1 to TRBJ2-1; TRBD1 might be the D (6 bases). Per the germline V gene, CDR1 is MGHDK and CDR2 is SYGVNS. Trimming cost V 6 bases and J 2 bases, with 8 bases left between them. CDR3 length: 13 residues. The CDR3 DNA reads TGTGCCAGCAGAGGGGGTCCCTACAATGAGCAGTTCTTC. This translates into CASRGGPYNEQFF. The variable domain in full, completed from reference TRBV25-1 and TRBJ2-1, reads EADIYQTPRYLVIGTGKKITLECSQTMGHDKMYWYQQDPGMELHLIHYSYGVNSTEKGDLSSESTVSRIRTEHFPLTLESARPSHTSQYLCASRGGPYNEQFFGPGTRLTVL.

V usage is TRBV19 and J usage is TRBJ1-1, with 7 bases lining up with TRBD1. There are 15 residues in the CDR3. From germline, CDR1 is LNHDA and CDR2 SQIVND (reference sequence). Trimming at V came to 1 base and at J to 0 bases, leaving 2 bases not matched to a gene. The CDR3 coding sequence is TGTGCCAGTAGTATAGGGGGACAGTTGAACACTGAAGCTTTCTTT. Its translation: CASSIGGQLNTEAFF.

The chain uses TRBV7-8 and TRBJ1-1, with a weak D call TRBD1 (6 bases). CDR1 is SGHVS and CDR2 is FQNEAQ in the germline V gene. The V end was cut by 1 base, the J end by 5 bases, with 11 bases between. The CDR3 has 14 residues. CDR3 DNA sequence: TGTGCCAGCAGCTTAGATTGGGGGGCAACTGAAGCTTTCTTT. Translation gives CASSLDWGATEAFF.

V is TRBV28 and J is TRBJ2-3; TRBD1 agrees at 8 bases. CDR3 length: 16 amino acids. CDR1 MDHEN and CDR2 SYDVKM come from the germline V gene. The trim removed 5 bases at V and 4 bases at J, leaving 11 bases unmatched. The chain's CDR3 is CASSPSLGQGADTQYF. In nucleotides, the CDR3 is TGTGCCAGCAGTCCAAGCTTAGGACAGGGCGCAGATACGCAGTATTTT.

The chain links TRBV14 to TRBJ1-1, with D possibly TRBD1 on 6 matching bases. Between the trimmed V and J ends, which lost 4 bases and 5 bases, there was a span of 11 bases. Germline V gene data show CDR1 as SGHDN and CDR2 as FVKESK. This CDR3 contains 13 residues. The CDR3 coding sequence is TGTGCCAGCAGCCCACAGGGATGGACTGAAGCTTTCTTT. Its translation: CASSPQGWTEAFF.

V usage is TRBV18 and J usage is TRBJ1-1; D gene ambiguous. The V end was cut by 4 bases, the J end by 3 bases, with 3 bases between. CDR3 length: 11 residues. Germline assignment: CDR1 KGHSH and CDR2 LQKENI. Here the CDR3 reads CASSRDTEAFF. CDR3 nucleotide sequence: TGTGCCAGCTCACGGGACACTGAAGCTTTCTTT.

V and J are TRBV7-9 and TRBJ1-2; 9 bases are shared with TRBD1. The CDR3 consists of 17 residues. In germline, CDR1 is SEHNR, CDR2 FQNEAQ (reference sequence). The ends lost 2 bases at V and 2 bases at J; junction bases unmatched: 9. CDR3 loop: CASSLRSGGQGNYGYTF. In DNA, the CDR3 is TGTGCCAGCAGCTTACGTTCGGGGGGACAGGGCAACTATGGCTACACCTTC.

This chain links TRBV29-1 with TRBJ1-2, with D perhaps TRBD1 (6 bases). Trimming cost V 7 bases and J 2 bases, with 11 bases left between them. CDR1 is SQVTM and CDR2 is ANQGSEA in the germline V gene. The CDR3 is made up of 12 amino acids. In DNA, the CDR3 is TGCAGCGCTGGGGGGCGGAACTATGGCTACACCTTC. This gives the protein CSAGGRNYGYTF.